The 22 T cell receptor beta chains presented below share a single source sample, sequenced in a study of T cells in Graves' hyperthyroidism and ophthalmopathy. TCR beta CDR3 sequences were amplified from RNA transcripts. With the HTBI primer set, the TCR CDR3 went through a first round of RT-PCR. TCRdb recomputed calls from the multiplex PCR reads with MiXCR, one row per CDR3 protein. The profile shows some 570,000 distinct CDR3 sequences, 14% of them singletons. The sequencing sample was made of blood. The source is a woman in her late teens or twenties with Graves' ophthalmopathy.

This clonotype was recorded many times. The V call is TRBV7-9, the J call TRBJ2-4, with D maybe TRBD1 (6 bases). V was shortened by 0 bases and J by 8 bases, with 17 bases between the two germline ends. Germline loops: CDR1 SEHNR, CDR2 FQNEAQ (reference sequence). The CDR3 loop spans 16 amino acids. This CDR3 reads CASSLAHTGTRDIQYF. CDR3 DNA sequence: TGTGCCAGCAGCTTAGCCCATACCGGGACAAGGGACATTCAGTACTTC.

This clonotype has only one observation. The chain uses TRBV25-1 and TRBJ1-5; D may be TRBD1 (6 bases). Trimming took off 11 bases at V and 1 base at J, with 18 bases between the two ends. This CDR3 contains 15 residues. Per germline, CDR1 MGHDK and CDR2 SYGVNS. CDR3 loop: CAGVHCGGSNQPQHF. DNA for the CDR3: TGTGCCGGGGTCCATTGCGGGGGCAGCAATCAGCCCCAGCATTTT.

At least ten counts were recorded for this clonotype. The V gene is TRBV6-1, the J gene TRBJ2-4, with TRBD2 matching over 9 bases. Germline V lookup: CDR1 MNHNS, CDR2 SASEGT. The CDR3 is 18 amino acids. Trimming at V came to 4 bases and at J to 6 bases, leaving 16 bases not matched to a gene. CDR3 coding DNA: TGTGCCAGCAGTGGTAGGACGGCGGGAGGGCTTGGGGGAAACATTCAGTACTTC. Its protein product is CASSGRTAGGLGGNIQYF.

The CDR3 is CASSRTTTIITEAFF. The CDR3 DNA sequence: TGTGCCAGCAGCCGGACAACCACCATTATCACTGAAGCTTTCTTT. V and J are TRBV6-1 and TRBJ1-1; weak D call: TRBD1 (5 bases). The CDR3 has 15 residues. Trimming removed 6 bases at V and 4 bases at J, with 18 bases between. Germline lookup yields CDR1 MNHNS and CDR2 SASEGT.

This clonotype was seen ten or more times. The chain uses TRBV28 and TRBJ2-1; D unresolved. CDR1 MDHEN and CDR2 SYDVKM come from the germline V gene. Trimming removed 2 bases from V and 4 bases from J, with 9 bases in between. The CDR3 has 14 residues. The CDR3 loop reads CASSLRSSYNEQFF. The CDR3 nucleotides read TGTGCCAGCAGTTTAAGGAGTTCTTACAATGAGCAGTTCTTC. The variable domain in full, completed from reference TRBV28 and TRBJ2-1, reads DVKVTQSSRYLVKRTGEKVFLECVQDMDHENMFWYRQDPGLGLRLIYFSYDVKMKEKGDIPEGYSVSREKKERFSLILESASTNQTSMYLCASSLRSSYNEQFFGPGTRLTVL.

There are many counts of this clonotype. The chain joins TRBV6-1 to TRBJ2-5; 8 nucleotides agree with TRBD2. CDR3 size: 17 residues. Germline CDR1 reads MNHNS; CDR2 reads SASEGT. J lost 1 base, V lost 5 bases, and 12 bases had no gene match. The CDR3 sequence: CASSNHVERGSQETQYF. CDR3 coding DNA: TGTGCCAGCAGTAACCACGTCGAGCGGGGGAGCCAAGAGACCCAGTACTTC.

This clonotype has at least ten counts. The genes are TRBV28 and TRBJ2-7, with 8 nucleotides matching TRBD2. Germline CDR1 is MDHEN and CDR2 is SYDVKM. V lost 4 bases and J lost 5; bases outside the gene matches: 7. The CDR3 covers 14 residues. Written as DNA, the CDR3 is TGTGCCAGCAGTTCCGGGACTAGTTCCCACGAGCAGTACTTC. It is translated as CASSSGTSSHEQYF. The whole variable domain, remainder taken from reference TRBV28 and TRBJ2-7, is DVKVTQSSRYLVKRTGEKVFLECVQDMDHENMFWYRQDPGLGLRLIYFSYDVKMKEKGDIPEGYSVSREKKERFSLILESASTNQTSMYLCASSSGTSSHEQYFGPGTRLTVT.

Worth noting for this clonotype: Germline is not matched at one junction end, which may reflect a read error. The J gene is TRBJ2-1, the V gene TRBV10-3; tentatively, D is TRBD2 (6 bases). The CDR3 is 15 residues long. CDR1 is ENHRY and CDR2 is SYGVKD in the germline V gene. The chain's CDR3 is CAISEFSGLKHDQFF. The CDR3 DNA reads as TGTGCCATCAGTGAGTTCAGCGGGCTAAAGCATGATCAGTTCTTC.

This clonotype was recorded many times. The rearrangement joins TRBV3-1 to TRBJ2-1; TRBD2 might be the D (5 bases). Germline lookup yields CDR1 LGHDT and CDR2 YNNKEL (reference sequence). The V end was cut by 4 bases, the J end by 5 bases, with 15 bases between. CDR3 length equals 15 residues. This chain's CDR3 is CASSLNYQEDNEQFF. DNA for the CDR3: TGTGCCAGCAGCCTGAACTACCAGGAGGACAATGAGCAGTTCTTC.

V gene TRBV6-5 combines with J gene TRBJ1-5, with a possible D match to TRBD1 (5 bases). This CDR3 contains 16 residues. V lost 0 bases to trimming and J lost 2 bases, with 11 bases between them. CDR1 is MNHEY, CDR2 SVGAGI, per germline. The CDR3 loop reads CASSYSGRGGNQPQHF. The CDR3 coding sequence is TGTGCCAGCAGTTACTCGGGGAGGGGAGGCAATCAGCCCCAGCATTTT.

This clonotype has at least ten counts. The V gene is TRBV6-2 or TRBV6-3, the J gene TRBJ2-2; no clear D gene. The ends were cut back, 4 bases at V and 4 bases at J, with 19 bases in the middle. Looked up from germline, CDR1 is MNHEY and CDR2 is SVGEGT. This CDR3 region has 17 residues. The CDR3, as DNA: TGTGCCAGCAGTTCTTACTACACCCTTTCGGGCACCGGGGAGCTGTTTTTT. The encoded protein is CASSSYYTLSGTGELFF.

The chain couples TRBV18 to TRBJ2-5; D might be TRBD1 (5 bases). Germline V gene sequence: CDR1 KGHSH, CDR2 LQKENI. The V and J ends lost 6 bases and 11 bases respectively, with 25 bases between them. This CDR3 comprises 15 residues. CDR3 in amino acids: CASSPTEASRDTQYF. The CDR3 DNA is TGTGCCAGCTCCCCGACAGAGGCGAGTAGGGATACTCAGTACTTC.

This clonotype has ten or more counts. CDR3 DNA sequence: TGCAGTGCTAGAGGCCAAGCGGGAGGATCCTACGAGCAGTACTTC. The encoded protein is CSARGQAGGSYEQYF. This sequence joins TRBV20-1 and TRBJ2-7; 9 bases are a match to TRBD2. Germline V CDR1 and CDR2: DFQATT, SNEGSKA (reference sequence). With V trimmed by 1 base and J by 1 base, 5 bases remained unmatched. This CDR3 is built from 15 residues.

The CDR3 spells CSARGPTNTEAFF. The CDR3 nucleotides are TGCAGTGCTAGAGGACCCACGAACACTGAAGCTTTCTTT. The gene calls are TRBV20-1 and TRBJ1-1; no definite D call. The germline V and J ends were trimmed by 1 base and 1 base, with 7 bases remaining between them. The germline V gene encodes CDR1 DFQATT and CDR2 SNEGSKA (reference sequence). The CDR3 totals 13 residues.

The rearrangement uses TRBV7-3 and TRBJ2-3, with 9 bases aligning to TRBD2. V shed 2 bases, J shed 5 bases, and the junction held 8 bases outside the gene matches. Germline CDR1 is SGHTA and CDR2 is FQGTGA. This CDR3 has 16 residues. The CDR3 nucleotides read TGTGCCAGCAGCTTACGGTTTAGCGGGAGTGGAGATACGCAGTATTTT. Amino acids: CASSLRFSGSGDTQYF.

The table lists this clonotype with a few counts. One base away lies a much larger clone, so this may be a sequencing read error. V and J are TRBV3-1 and TRBJ2-5; a weak D match, TRBD2 (5 bases). Germline-derived CDR1 and CDR2 are LGHDT and YNNKEL (reference sequence). Between the trimmed V and J ends, which lost 1 base and 2 bases, there was a span of 17 bases. CDR3 length equals 17 residues. CDR3 DNA sequence: TGTGCCAGCAGCCAAGGTGGTAGGACTGCGATTCAAGAGACCCAGTACTTC. It specifies CASSQGGRTAIQETQYF.

This clonotype has a count of ten or more. The V call is TRBV11-2, the J call TRBJ2-7; D is unresolved. V dropped 5 bases and J dropped 0 bases, with 11 bases sitting between them. The CDR3 loop spans 14 amino acids. Per germline, CDR1 SGHAT and CDR2 FQNNGV. CDR3 residues: CASSLTYGSYEQYF. In DNA, the CDR3 is TGTGCCAGCAGCCTCACCTACGGCTCCTACGAGCAGTACTTC.

The sample holds many counts of this clonotype. V and J are TRBV7-9 and TRBJ2-1; D remains unclear. The germline V and J ends were trimmed by 2 bases and 9 bases, with 17 bases remaining between them. The CDR3 length is 15 residues. CDR1 and CDR2 from the germline V gene are SEHNR and FQNEAQ (reference sequence). CDR3 bases: TGTGCCAGCAGCTTATTATTGGATGGCGTAATTGAGCAGTTCTTC. Protein: CASSLLLDGVIEQFF.

The chain uses TRBV25-1 and TRBJ1-1, with TRBD1 matching 8 bases. The J segment lost 0 bases and the V segment lost 1 base, leaving 19 bases of the junction unmatched. The CDR3 is 21 amino acids. CDR1 and CDR2 (germline): MGHDK, SYGVNS. CDR3 in amino acids: CASSEWPLGQGALYMNTEAFF. In nucleotides, the CDR3 is TGTGCCAGCAGTGAATGGCCCCTGGGCCAGGGGGCTCTTTACATGAACACTGAAGCTTTCTTT.

At least ten counts were recorded for this clonotype. The genes are TRBV7-2 and TRBJ2-7, with 7 bases aligning to TRBD1. Trimming at V came to 4 bases and at J to 3 bases, leaving 3 bases not matched to a gene. CDR1 and CDR2 (germline): SGHTA, FQGNSA. The CDR3 is 13 amino acids. The CDR3 nucleotides read TGTGCCAGCAGCTCCCGGGACAGCTACGAGCAGTACTTC. This encodes CASSSRDSYEQYF.

The V and J genes are TRBV4-2 and TRBJ2-2; 11 bases fit TRBD2. The germline CDR1 and CDR2 sequences are LGHNA and YNFKEQ. The CDR3 covers 17 residues. Losses at the gene ends were 4 bases for V and 2 bases for J; bases not matched to a gene: 6. CDR3 protein: CASSLRLAGPNTGELFF. Here the CDR3 DNA reads TGTGCCAGCAGCCTCCGACTAGCGGGACCAAACACCGGGGAGCTGTTTTTT.

This clonotype was seen many times. The rearrangement uses TRBV12-3 or TRBV12-4 and TRBJ1-2; D gene unclear. This CDR3 region has 13 residues. Trimming removed 3 bases at V and 8 bases at J, with 13 bases between. CDR3: CASSFHGETGYTF. The CDR3 region has the DNA TGTGCCAGCAGTTTTCACGGGGAAACGGGCTACACCTTC.